These 8 T cell receptor beta chains were sequenced from one sample in a study of shared clonotypes between healthy human individuals. Profiled with immunoSEQ multiplex PCR; TCRdb holds only in-frame clones, not every one. The sample lists fewer than 3 million clones, under 95% occurring once. Input material: naive CD4+ T cells from PBMCs. Described subset: CD45RA+ positively selected. The receptors come from a man between 18 and 35 years old in good health. Some clones in this sample may be carry-over from other donors' samples.

The chain has TRBV5-1 and TRBJ2-3, with D possibly being TRBD2 (6 bases). Trimming removed 6 bases at V and 2 bases at J, with 13 bases between. Germline values: CDR1 SGHRS, CDR2 YFSETQ. The length of the CDR3 is 14 residues. The DNA of the CDR3 is TGCGCCAGCAACCCGGGAGTAATCACAGATACGCAGTATTTT. Encoded protein: CASNPGVITDTQYF. Full variable domain (rest looked up from reference TRBV5-1 and TRBJ2-3): KAGVTQTPRYLIKTRGQQVTLSCSPISGHRSVSWYQQTPGQGLQFLFEYFSETQRNKGNFPGRFSGRQFSNSRSEMNVSTLELGDSALYLCASNPGVITDTQYFGPGTRLTVL.

The rearrangement links TRBV19 to TRBJ2-2; 12 nucleotides match TRBD2. Trimming cost V 3 bases and J 7 bases; bases outside gene matches: 3. The CDR3 loop spans 15 amino acids. Germline assignment: CDR1 LNHDA and CDR2 SQIVND (reference sequence). This CDR3 is CASSMRTSGVGELFF. DNA for the CDR3: TGTGCCAGTAGTATGCGGACTAGCGGGGTCGGGGAGCTGTTTTTT.

V gene TRBV11-2 combines with J gene TRBJ2-2; possibly TRBD2 for D (5 bases). The CDR3 loop spans 15 amino acids. Looked up from germline, CDR1 is SGHAT and CDR2 is FQNNGV. The V end was cut by 6 bases, the J end by 1 base, with 12 bases between. CDR3 sequence reads: CASRSSSGNTGELFF. CDR3 bases: TGTGCCAGCAGAAGCTCCAGCGGGAACACCGGGGAGCTGTTTTTT.

V gene TRBV28 combines with J gene TRBJ2-7; D call uncertain. The germline CDR1 and CDR2 sequences are MDHEN and SYDVKM. The ends were cut back, 4 bases at V and 5 bases at J, with 18 bases in the middle. The CDR3 loop spans 15 amino acids. The CDR3 bases are TGTGCCAGCAGTTCCCCTACGTTAGGCCGGCACGAGCAGTACTTC. The encoded protein is CASSSPTLGRHEQYF.

Note on this clone: The identical CDR3 is also encoded by other nucleotide sequences in the sample. The chain uses TRBV28 and TRBJ1-5; D possibly corresponds to TRBD1 (5 bases). Germline assignment: CDR1 MDHEN and CDR2 SYDVKM. CDR3 length equals 14 residues. Between the trimmed V and J ends, which lost 6 bases and 0 bases, there was a span of 9 bases. CDR3 residues: CASSAGGSNQPQHF. CDR3 DNA sequence: TGTGCCAGCAGCGCGGGGGGTAGCAATCAGCCCCAGCATTTT.

This clone was recorded a few times. The J gene is TRBJ1-1, the V gene TRBV2; D gene unclear. This CDR3 has 12 amino acids. V was trimmed by 3 bases and J by 3 bases, leaving 5 bases between them. The germline gives CDR1 SNHLY, CDR2 FYNNEI. The CDR3 loop is CASSDGYTEAFF. The CDR3 region has the DNA TGTGCCAGCAGTGACGGCTACACTGAAGCTTTCTTT.

The gene calls are TRBV7-2 and TRBJ2-3; TRBD2 matches 10 bases. The CDR3 runs 15 residues. Trimming cost V 1 base and J 7 bases; bases outside gene matches: 5. Per the germline V gene, CDR1 is SGHTA and CDR2 is FQGNSA. Here the CDR3 DNA reads TGTGCCAGCAGCTTAGGAAGCGGGGGGGGATATACGCAGTATTTT. Its translation: CASSLGSGGGYTQYF.

V usage is TRBV2 and J usage is TRBJ2-3, with D perhaps matching TRBD1 (6 bases). CDR3 length: 13 residues. Trimming took off 6 bases at V and 6 bases at J, with 13 bases between the two ends. Germline loops: CDR1 SNHLY, CDR2 FYNNEI. The CDR3 DNA reads TGTGCCAGCAGAGCGGACAGTGCGGATACGCAGTATTTT. It yields the protein CASRADSADTQYF.